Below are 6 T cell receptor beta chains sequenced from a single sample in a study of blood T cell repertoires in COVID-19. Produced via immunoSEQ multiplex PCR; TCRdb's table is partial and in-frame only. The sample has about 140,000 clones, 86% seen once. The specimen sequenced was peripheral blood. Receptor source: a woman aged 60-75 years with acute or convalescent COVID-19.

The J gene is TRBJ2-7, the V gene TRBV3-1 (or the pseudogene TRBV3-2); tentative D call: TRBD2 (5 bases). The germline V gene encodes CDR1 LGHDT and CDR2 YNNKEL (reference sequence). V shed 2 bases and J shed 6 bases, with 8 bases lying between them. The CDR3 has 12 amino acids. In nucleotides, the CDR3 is TGTGCCAGCAGCCAAACCACTAGCGAGCAGTACTTC. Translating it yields CASSQTTSEQYF.

CDR3 bases: TGTGCCAGCAGCCCGCGGACAGGGGGCTGGGAGGATACGCAGTATTTT. Its translation is CASSPRTGGWEDTQYF. The chain uses TRBV14 and TRBJ2-3; 11 bases fit TRBD1. V gave up 4 bases and J gave up 6 bases; unmatched junction bases: 9. CDR1 and CDR2 (germline): SGHDN, FVKESK. The CDR3 extends over 16 amino acids.

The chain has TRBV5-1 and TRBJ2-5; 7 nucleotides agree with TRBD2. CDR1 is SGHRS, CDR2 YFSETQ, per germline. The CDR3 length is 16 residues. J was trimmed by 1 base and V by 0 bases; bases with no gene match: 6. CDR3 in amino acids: CASSLAVGTIQETQYF. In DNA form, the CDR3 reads TGCGCCAGCAGCTTGGCCGTCGGGACTATCCAAGAGACCCAGTACTTC.

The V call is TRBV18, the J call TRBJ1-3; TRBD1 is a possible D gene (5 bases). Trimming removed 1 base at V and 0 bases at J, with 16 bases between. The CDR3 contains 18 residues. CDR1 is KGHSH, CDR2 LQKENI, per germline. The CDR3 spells CASSPLLAQGPSGNTIYF. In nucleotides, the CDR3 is TGTGCCAGCTCACCACTCCTAGCGCAGGGACCCTCTGGAAACACCATATATTTT.

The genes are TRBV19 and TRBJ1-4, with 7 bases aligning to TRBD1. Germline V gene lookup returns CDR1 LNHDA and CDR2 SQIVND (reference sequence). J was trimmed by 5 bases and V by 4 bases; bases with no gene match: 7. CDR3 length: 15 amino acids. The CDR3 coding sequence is TGTGCCAGTAGTAATCCGGGACAGTCAAATGAAAAACTGTTTTTT. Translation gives CASSNPGQSNEKLFF.

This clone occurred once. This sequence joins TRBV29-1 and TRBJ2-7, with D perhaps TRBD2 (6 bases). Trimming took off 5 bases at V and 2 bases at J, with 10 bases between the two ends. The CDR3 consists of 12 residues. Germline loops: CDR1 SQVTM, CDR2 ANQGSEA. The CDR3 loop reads CSVRDFPYEQYF. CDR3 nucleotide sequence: TGCAGCGTTCGGGACTTCCCCTACGAGCAGTACTTC.